This is a list of T cell receptor beta chains from one sample in a study of spatial heterogeneity in lung cancer. TCRdb re-analysed the 5' RACE reads in MiXCR, keeping a single row per CDR3 protein. This table holds tens of thousands of distinct CDR3 sequences, roughly 7% found once. This specimen consisted of PBMCs, obtained at surgery. Source of these receptors: a male donor with early-stage non-small cell lung cancer. Each CDR3 is given with its conserved first and last residue.

>11|TRBV18|TRBJ1-1
CASLSNTEAFF
>16|TRBV15|TRBJ2-3
CATSRTGFPSTDTQYF
>13|TRBV20-1|TRBJ2-5
CSASGLVGETQYF
>18|TRBV7-2|TRBJ1-6
CASSLAFAGSSYNSPLHF
>13|TRBV10-3|TRBJ2-4
CAISVDRGGIQYF
>14|TRBV20-1|TRBJ1-5
CSARAGALNQPQHF
>14|TRBV4-2|TRBJ2-1
CASSQAYSGYEQFF
>12|TRBV10-3|TRBJ1-1
CAMTTVNTEAFF
>14|TRBV7-2|TRBJ1-6
CASSLGTGNSPLHF
>11|TRBV12-3/TRBV12-4|TRBJ1-2
CASSLGGIYTF
>16|TRBV20-1|TRBJ2-5
CSASPFDRSWGETQYF
>13|TRBV7-3|TRBJ2-2
CASSSGNTGELFF
>15|TRBV5-1|TRBJ1-1
CASSLGQSMNTEAFF
>13|TRBV9|TRBJ2-7
CASSPPIPYEQYF
>15|TRBV12-3/TRBV12-4|TRBJ1-4
CASTQQGRTNEKLFF
>14|TRBV30|TRBJ2-1
CAWRELAGAREQFF
>15|TRBV5-1|TRBJ2-7
CASSLGDSFSYEQYF
>15|TRBV7-8|TRBJ2-4
CASSAGVLAKNIQYF
>13|TRBV28|TRBJ2-5
CASSTGRGETQYF
>12|TRBV5-1|TRBJ2-1
CASSANYNEQFF
>15|TRBV12-3/TRBV12-4|TRBJ2-1
CASSSWTSGSNEQFF
>13|TRBV7-9|TRBJ2-5
CASSLEGVPTQYF
>18|TRBV5-1|TRBJ2-2
CASSSGQAKISNTGELFF